One and the same sample provided the 19 T cell receptor beta chains below, sequenced in a study of vaccination and CD4 T cells after COVID-19. Oncomine TCR Beta short-read sequencing was applied to DNA from cultured CD4+ T cells. TCRdb reprocessed the PCR reads with MiXCR, giving one entry per CDR3 protein. The profile shows roughly 11,000 distinct CDR3 sequences, approximately 80% of them singletons. Their antigens remain unidentified. Stated treatment: roughly 10-day PBMC culture with coronavirus spike peptide pools or control peptides (ViraFEST assay). Material for sequencing was CD4+ T cells from blood, cultured in vitro. These receptors originate from a human donor who had recovered from COVID-19.

The chain joins TRBV7-2 to TRBJ1-6; no reliable D call. The germline V and J ends were trimmed by 0 bases and 0 bases, with 15 bases remaining between them. CDR1 is SGHTA, CDR2 FQGNSA, per germline. The CDR3 has 19 amino acids. The CDR3 bases are TGTGCCAGCAGCTTAGCCGTCGGCACCACCAGCTCCTATAATTCACCCCTCCACTTT. Its protein product is CASSLAVGTTSSYNSPLHF.

The chain carries TRBV20-1 and TRBJ1-6; D is ambiguous. The CDR3 is 16 residues long. The germline V and J ends were trimmed by 1 base and 7 bases, with 17 bases remaining between them. Per germline, CDR1 DFQATT and CDR2 SNEGSKA (reference sequence). The CDR3 protein is CSARVDEGVGNSPLHF. CDR3 DNA: TGCAGTGCTAGAGTTGACGAGGGTGTGGGGAATTCACCCCTCCACTTT.

This chain uses TRBV20-1 with TRBJ1-2; D might be TRBD1 (5 bases). CDR3 length: 16 residues. V was pared by 8 bases and J by 0 bases, with 22 bases between. Germline loops: CDR1 DFQATT, CDR2 SNEGSKA (reference sequence). The CDR3 DNA reads as TGCAGTTGCAACGGGCAGGGACTTATTTCTAACTATGGCTACACCTTC. Residues: CSCNGQGLISNYGYTF.

The chain combines TRBV20-1 with TRBJ1-5; TRBD1 matches 9 bases. The J call may be wrong; the DNA end is better matched by TRBJ2-3. This CDR3 is 17 amino acids long. In germline, CDR1 is DFQATT, CDR2 SNEGSKA (reference sequence). The CDR3 here is CSAPRTGGQGRNQPQYF. CDR3 DNA: TGCAGTGCCCCCCGGACGGGAGGACAGGGGCGCAATCAGCCCCAGTATTTT.

This rearrangement joins TRBV6-1 to TRBJ1-1; D gene uncertain. This CDR3 spans 12 amino acids. Germline lookup yields CDR1 MNHNS and CDR2 SASEGT. V was trimmed by 5 bases and J by 6 bases, leaving 10 bases between them. CDR3 nucleotide sequence: TGTGCCAGCAGTCAACAGCCTCCTGAAGCTTTCTTT. Protein sequence: CASSQQPPEAFF.

The rearrangement links TRBV19 to TRBJ2-7, with TRBD2 identical over 12 bases. CDR1 is LNHDA, CDR2 SQIVND, per germline (reference sequence). Trimming removed 5 bases from V and 4 bases from J; junction bases left unmatched: 12. The CDR3 runs to 17 residues. CDR3: CASSESSLAGGRYEQYF. CDR3 DNA: TGTGCCAGTAGTGAAAGCTCCCTAGCGGGAGGGCGTTACGAGCAGTACTTC.

The J gene is TRBJ1-2, the V gene TRBV19; perhaps TRBD1 as D (5 bases). CDR1 is LNHDA and CDR2 is SQIVND in the germline V gene (reference sequence). With 9 bases removed from V and 2 bases from J, the gap between germline ends came to 13 bases. The CDR3 extends over 13 amino acids. In DNA form, the CDR3 reads TGTGCCAGGACCGGGACGCCGAACTATGGCTACACCTTC. This translates into CARTGTPNYGYTF.

The chain carries TRBV15 and TRBJ1-4, with 9 bases aligning to TRBD1. CDR1 and CDR2 (germline): LNHNV, YYDKDF (reference sequence). The V and J ends lost 3 bases and 7 bases, in that order; junction bases with no gene match: 6. This CDR3 has 15 residues. The DNA for the CDR3 is TGTGCCACCAGCAGGGGGGGGACAGGGAGTGAAAAACTGTTTTTT. Its translation is CATSRGGTGSEKLFF.

This clonotype appeared once. The rearrangement links TRBV12-3 or TRBV12-4 to TRBJ1-1, with D unresolved. Trimming removed 4 bases from V and 4 bases from J, with 13 bases in between. This CDR3 is 14 amino acids long. This chain's CDR3 is CASSSEYSVTEAFF. The CDR3 bases are TGTGCCAGCAGTTCCGAATACAGCGTCACTGAAGCTTTCTTT.

V usage is TRBV7-9 and J usage is TRBJ1-1; possibly TRBD1 for D (5 bases). The CDR3 is 15 amino acids. Germline V CDR1 and CDR2: SEHNR, FQNEAQ (reference sequence). V dropped 5 bases and J dropped 10 bases, with 23 bases sitting between them. This CDR3 reads CASSRSGTNNIGAFF. For the CDR3, the DNA is TGTGCCAGCAGCCGATCAGGGACGAATAATATCGGAGCTTTCTTT.

The chain employs TRBV7-6 and TRBJ1-3; D is unresolved. CDR3 size: 16 residues. V dropped 4 bases and J dropped 0 bases, with 13 bases sitting between them. CDR1 and CDR2 (germline): SGHVS, FNYEAQ. The CDR3 region has the DNA TGTGCCAGCAGCTCCTTGGACGGAAACTCTGGAAACACCATATATTTT. Residues: CASSSLDGNSGNTIYF.

The chain has TRBV20-1 and TRBJ1-5, with 7 nucleotides matching TRBD1. V was clipped by 5 bases and J by 0 bases; unmatched bases: 7. The CDR3 consists of 15 residues. Per the germline V gene, CDR1 is DFQATT and CDR2 is SNEGSKA (reference sequence). Written as DNA, the CDR3 is TGCAGTGCTTGGAGGGGGCCTTATAGCAATCAGCCCCAGCATTTT. Translating gives CSAWRGPYSNQPQHF.

The chain has TRBV6-5 and TRBJ1-1; D call uncertain. Trimming removed 0 bases at V and 5 bases at J, with 16 bases between. The CDR3 is 16 residues long. The germline gives CDR1 MNHEY, CDR2 SVGAGI. For the CDR3, the DNA is TGTGCCAGCAGTTACTCCCCAGTCGGATCGATAACTGAAGCTTTCTTT. Its protein is CASSYSPVGSITEAFF.

The chain is built from TRBV7-6 and TRBJ1-2, with 7 bases aligning to TRBD1. CDR1 and CDR2 (germline): SGHVS, FNYEAQ. This CDR3 comprises 13 residues. V gave up 5 bases and J gave up 8 bases; unmatched junction bases: 8. DNA of the CDR3: TGTGCCAGCAGCCCTCGACAGGGCGGGGGCTACACCTTC. This encodes CASSPRQGGGYTF.

The V gene is TRBV7-2, the J gene TRBJ2-1, with 8 bases fitting TRBD2. The DNA end lines up better with TRBJ2-7; the J call may be wrong. Per the germline V gene, CDR1 is SGHTA and CDR2 is FQGNSA. CDR3 size: 15 residues. Written as DNA, the CDR3 is TGTGCCAGCAGCTTAGGAGGGGCCGGGGGGGACGAGCAGTACTTC. Translation: CASSLGGAGGDEQYF.

This clonotype appeared a few times. This chain joins TRBV7-2 and TRBJ1-1, with D tentatively TRBD1 (6 bases). The CDR3 is made up of 12 amino acids. The ends were cut back, 4 bases at V and 6 bases at J, with 9 bases in the middle. Germline CDR1 SGHTA, CDR2 FQGNSA. CDR3 sequence reads: CASSSGGPEAFF. CDR3 bases: TGTGCCAGCAGCTCGGGGGGGCCTGAAGCTTTCTTT.

The chain is built from TRBV12-3 or TRBV12-4 and TRBJ1-2, with D tentatively TRBD1 (6 bases). This CDR3 has 15 amino acids. With 6 bases removed from V and 3 bases from J, the gap between germline ends came to 17 bases. CDR3 sequence: CASSRTGLEDYGYTF. The DNA for the CDR3 is TGTGCCAGCAGCCGTACAGGGCTCGAAGACTATGGCTACACCTTC.

The rearrangement links TRBV20-1 to TRBJ2-7; 8 bases agree with TRBD2. This CDR3 has 13 amino acids. The germline gives CDR1 DFQATT, CDR2 SNEGSKA (reference sequence). Trimming removed 2 bases from V and 4 bases from J; junction bases left unmatched: 4. The DNA of the CDR3 is TGCAGTGCTAGAAACGGGAGGGAGTACGAGCAGTACTTC. This gives the protein CSARNGREYEQYF.

The chain uses TRBV7-2 and TRBJ2-5, with 7 bases aligning to TRBD2. V was clipped by 2 bases and J by 5 bases; unmatched bases: 20. The CDR3 extends over 19 amino acids. Germline assignment: CDR1 SGHTA and CDR2 FQGNSA. CDR3 in DNA: TGTGCCAGCAGCTTACTTGTTGTTATCCGCTCCGGACTAGTGGAGACCCAGTACTTC. Amino acids: CASSLLVVIRSGLVETQYF.